The subject of this entry is one TCR beta chain. Libraries were prepared by immunoSEQ multiplex PCR; TCRdb keeps only in-frame clonotypes and omits some of them. The table has 15,000 to 20,000 clones, 85% to 90% seen once; the top ten hold about 5%. This sample is part of a study of blood T cell repertoires in COVID-19. This CDR3 contains 13 residues. CDR1 and CDR2 (germline): MNHEY, SMNVEV (reference sequence). V was cut by 8 bases and J by 3 bases, with 13 bases left in between. J is TRBJ1-1 and V is TRBV27; no firm D call. The sample was peripheral blood. This clonotype was obtained from a human donor in a cohort sampled during active COVID-19. For the CDR3, the DNA is TGTGCCAGCGGTATCTCGGCGGACACTGAAGCTTTCTTT. It yields the protein CASGISADTEAFF.